Presented here are 21 T cell receptor beta chains from one specimen sequenced in a study of tumor-infiltrating lymphocytes in primary liver carcinoma. Starting material of around 490 ng total RNA yielded TCR beta cDNA via a constant-region primer. Libraries for TCR beta were built through three nested multiplex PCR rounds, which together made up a slightly modified ARM-PCR procedure. With TRBV1-TRBV30 forward primers and a C-beta reverse primer, the first two PCR rounds were run for 10 cycles each. Each CDR3 protein gets one entry after TCRdb re-called the multiplex PCR reads with MiXCR. The sample carries some 95,000 distinct CDR3 sequences, 55% to 75% recorded once. Bulk tissue was left unsorted, and RNA and DNA were co-extracted from roughly 20-30 mg of it. Sample: tumor-adjacent normal liver tissue. These TCRs come from a man aged 40-49 years with primary liver carcinoma and hepatitis B virus infection.

The chain combines TRBV10-3 with TRBJ1-1; 8 bases are shared with TRBD1. The CDR3 has 15 residues. J gave up 8 bases and V 4 bases, and 12 bases lay outside the gene matches. Germline V lookup: CDR1 ENHRY, CDR2 SYGVKD. The CDR3 nucleotides read TGTGCCATCAGTGTGTCAGGGGGCGAGGACGCCGAAGCTTTCTTT. Amino acid sequence: CAISVSGGEDAEAFF.

Comments on this clonotype: With a much larger clone just one base away, this may be a read error. V usage is TRBV10-3 and J usage is TRBJ1-6; the match to TRBD1 covers 8 bases. The CDR3 runs 16 residues. From germline, CDR1 is ENHRY and CDR2 SYGVKD. DNA for the CDR3: TGTCCCATCAGGGGGCACGGGCGGGGGATGGATTCACCCCTCCACTTT. This translates into CPIRGHGRGMDSPLHF.

This rearrangement joins TRBV6-1 to TRBJ2-2; no definite D call. Germline V gives CDR1 MNHNS, CDR2 SASEGT. This CDR3 spans 15 amino acids. V lost 3 bases to trimming and J lost 4 bases, with 12 bases between them. CDR3: CASSEELVATGELFF. CDR3 coding DNA: TGTGCCAGCAGTGAGGAGCTAGTAGCCACCGGGGAGCTGTTTTTT.

This clonotype was counted only a few times. This may be a read error, as it is one base from a much larger clone. The rearrangement links TRBV12-3 or TRBV12-4 to TRBJ1-6; the D is unclear. This CDR3 spans 13 amino acids. The CDR3 DNA reads as TGTGCCAGCAGCCTAGGGTTTAATTTACCCCTCCACTTT. Translation: CASSLGFNLPLHF.

This clonotype was detected only a few times. Given a much more abundant clone one base away, this may be a read error. The chain employs TRBV6-1 and TRBJ1-4; unclear D gene. Looked up from germline, CDR1 is MNHNS and CDR2 is SASEGT. The length of the CDR3 is 13 residues. CDR3 region: CASRVAGGEKLLF. The CDR3 DNA follows: TGTGCCAGCAGGGTAGCAGGAGGAGAAAAACTGCTTTTT.

Concerning this clonotype: A junction end diverges from the germline sequence, so it may reflect a read error. The chain uses TRBV28 and TRBJ2-3, with D possibly TRBD2 on 5 matching bases. The CDR3 is made up of 15 amino acids. Germline-derived CDR1 and CDR2 are MDHEN and SYDVKM. The CDR3, as DNA: TGTGGCAGCAGTCCACCCGGGCCTAGCATAGATACGCAGTATTTT. Amino acid sequence: CGSSPPGPSIDTQYF.

This clonotype was recorded at least ten times. This sequence joins TRBV7-8 and TRBJ2-2; D gene uncertain. CDR1 is SGHVS, CDR2 FQNEAQ, per germline. V gave up 1 base and J gave up 4 bases, with 13 bases separating them. This CDR3 is built from 16 residues. CDR3: CASSLEGAELTGELFF. CDR3 bases: TGTGCCAGCAGCTTAGAGGGCGCAGAACTCACCGGGGAGCTGTTTTTT.

This clonotype was seen once. With a much larger clone just one base away, this may be a read error. The chain is built from TRBV5-6 and TRBJ2-3; 7 nucleotides line up with TRBD1. This CDR3 region has 13 residues. Germline CDR1 is SGHDT and CDR2 is YYEEEE. CDR3 in amino acids: CASSFKGADTQCF. In DNA form, the CDR3 reads TGTGCCAGCAGCTTTAAGGGGGCAGATACGCAGTGTTTT. The variable domain in full, completed from reference TRBV5-6 and TRBJ2-3, reads DAGVTQSPTHLIKTRGQQVTLRCSPKSGHDTVSWYQQALGQGPQFIFQYYEEEERQRGNFPDRFSGHQFPNYSSELNVNALLLGDSALYLCASSFKGADTQCFGPGTRLTVL.

This chain connects TRBV11-2 to TRBJ2-7; 7 bases are shared with TRBD1. After removal of 11 bases from V and 3 bases from J, the junction contained 10 bases not matched to a gene. This CDR3 comprises 13 residues. CDR1 is SGHAT, CDR2 FQNNGV, per germline. Here the CDR3 reads CAGSLGGCYEQYF. The CDR3 bases are TGTGCCGGTAGCTTAGGGGGCTGCTACGAGCAGTACTTC.

In this sample, this clonotype turned up once. A read error may account for a junction end that differs from germline. The chain has TRBV10-3 and TRBJ1-5; D gene unclear. This CDR3 has 15 amino acids. The germline gives CDR1 ENHRY, CDR2 SYGVKD. The CDR3 region is CAISEIGNGNQSQHF. The CDR3 DNA reads as TGTGCCATCAGTGAGATCGGGAACGGCAATCAGTCCCAGCATTTT.

The rearrangement uses TRBV5-1 and TRBJ2-5; D may be TRBD2 (6 bases). This CDR3 spans 14 amino acids. Looked up from germline, CDR1 is SGHRS and CDR2 is YFSETQ. V was trimmed by 0 bases and J by 4 bases, leaving 10 bases between them. The CDR3 reads CASSLGLDGETQYF. The CDR3 DNA sequence: TGCGCCAGCAGCTTGGGACTAGATGGAGAGACCCAGTACTTC. The complete variable domain, with remaining parts taken from reference TRBV5-1 and TRBJ2-5, reads KAGVTQTPRYLIKTRGQQVTLSCSPISGHRSVSWYQQTPGQGLQFLFEYFSETQRNKGNFPGRFSGRQFSNSRSEMNVSTLELGDSALYLCASSLGLDGETQYFGPGTRLLVL.

This chain connects TRBV11-2 to TRBJ2-3; D is perhaps TRBD2 (6 bases). The CDR3 is 22 residues long. V lost 8 bases and J 0 bases, leaving 36 bases between the germline ends. Germline CDR1 reads SGHAT; CDR2 reads FQNNGV. The CDR3 protein is CASYLGGGSFNVMSYSTDTQYF. For the CDR3, the DNA is TGTGCCAGCTATTTGGGAGGTGGCAGCTTCAATGTGATGTCATATAGCACAGATACGCAGTATTTT. Filled out from reference TRBV11-2 and TRBJ2-3, the complete variable domain reads EAGVAQSPRYKIIEKRQSVAFWCNPISGHATLYWYQQILGQGPKLLIQFQNNGVVDDSQLPKDRFSAERLKGVDSTLKIQPAKLEDSAVYLCASYLGGGSFNVMSYSTDTQYFGPGTRLTVL.

In its sample, this clonotype was seen a few times. It may be a read error: a sequence one base away is much more abundant. The chain is built from TRBV28 and TRBJ2-7; 7 bases match TRBD2. Germline V lookup: CDR1 MDHEN, CDR2 SYDVKM. The junction had 3 bases not matched to a gene; V was cut back by 2 bases and J by 2 bases. The CDR3 covers 14 residues. CDR3 DNA sequence: TGTGCCAGCAGTTTAGCGGGAGCGACCTACGAGCAGTACTTC. Protein: CASSLAGATYEQYF.

This chain links TRBV18 with TRBJ2-3, with D possibly matching TRBD1 (6 bases). V lost 9 bases to trimming and J lost 0 bases, with 13 bases between them. This CDR3 region has 14 residues. Germline V lookup: CDR1 KGHSH, CDR2 LQKENI. The DNA of the CDR3 is TGTGCCAGTCGCGCCAGGGGAAGCACAGATACGCAGTATTTT. This sequence encodes CASRARGSTDTQYF.

Of note for this clonotype: One base away lies a much larger clone, so this may be a sequencing read error. The J gene is TRBJ1-5, the V gene TRBV12-3 or TRBV12-4; no firm D call. CDR3 length: 14 residues. The CDR3 bases are TGTGCCAGAAGTTTGCGGCAGATCAATCAGCCCCAGCATTTT. Protein sequence: CARSLRQINQPQHF.

Notes on this clonotype: Without the conserved terminal phenylalanine or tryptophan, this CDR3 likely stems from a read error. The DNA is omitted, as the CDR3 cannot be located on it reliably, and the CDR3 follows TCRdb's listing. This chain uses TRBV1 with TRBJ2-5; the table's D call, TRBD1, has no DNA check behind it. TRBV1 is a listed pseudogene. A total of 12 residues make up the CDR3, ends included. CDR3 amino acids: CTSSDRMETQYL.

This sequence joins TRBV7-9 and TRBJ1-2; 10 bases fit TRBD1. Germline V gene lookup returns CDR1 SEHNR and CDR2 FQNEAQ (reference sequence). V lost 5 bases, J lost 10 bases, and 19 bases stayed unmatched. This CDR3 spans 17 amino acids. The CDR3 region has the DNA TGTGCCAGCAGCAGCACCGGGACAGGGGAGGGTTTGATGATCTACACCTTC. Encoded protein: CASSSTGTGEGLMIYTF.

V is TRBV7-9 and J is TRBJ2-5, with D tentatively TRBD2 (5 bases). Germline V CDR1 and CDR2: SEHNR, FQNEAQ (reference sequence). CDR3 length: 18 amino acids. V was clipped by 2 bases and J by 5 bases, with 24 bases between them. This chain's CDR3 is CASSLLRALASFGETQYF. CDR3 nucleotide sequence: TGTGCCAGCAGCTTACTGAGGGCCCTTGCTAGCTTTGGGGAGACCCAGTACTTC.

This clonotype was counted ten times or more. The chain has TRBV14 and TRBJ2-2, with D unresolved. V was shortened by 2 bases and J by 3 bases, with 4 bases between the two germline ends. The CDR3 is 13 residues long. The germline gives CDR1 SGHDN, CDR2 FVKESK. The CDR3 reads CASSQYYTGELFF. The CDR3 nucleotides read TGTGCCAGCAGCCAATACTACACCGGGGAGCTGTTTTTT.

In regard to this clonotype: Given a much more abundant clone one base away, this may be a read error. The rearrangement uses TRBV4-1 and TRBJ1-2; 7 nucleotides agree with TRBD1. Germline loops: CDR1 MGHRA, CDR2 YSYEKL. This CDR3 region has 13 residues. The junction had 6 bases not matched to a gene; V was cut back by 7 bases and J by 4 bases. The CDR3 nucleotides are TGCGCCAGCAACCAGGGGGGTAGCTATGGCTACACCTTC. Its translation is CASNQGGSYGYTF.

The chain uses TRBV7-9 and TRBJ2-5; 9 bases map to TRBD1. Germline V lookup: CDR1 SEHNR, CDR2 FQNEAQ (reference sequence). V gave up 5 bases and J gave up 5 bases; unmatched junction bases: 9. The CDR3 runs to 15 residues. The DNA of the CDR3 is TGTGCCAGCAGCGCCGGGACAGGGAGGTTGGAGACCCAGTACTTC. This codes for CASSAGTGRLETQYF.